This TCR beta chain was obtained from a study of blood T cell repertoires in COVID-19. The method was immunoSEQ multiplex PCR; TCRdb's version includes in-frame clones alone and lacks a portion of them. The data hold 300,000 or so clones, with roughly 82% observed a single time. Germline trimming cut 4 bases from V and 6 bases from J; bases unmatched to any gene: 8. The germline gives CDR1 MNHEY, CDR2 SVGEGT. CDR3 length: 15 amino acids. The chain uses TRBV6-2 or TRBV6-3 and TRBJ2-7, with 11 bases lining up with TRBD2. The material sequenced was peripheral blood. The sequence was collected from a woman aged 45-65 years with acute or convalescent COVID-19. As DNA, the CDR3 is TGTGCCAGCAGTTTGTTTAGCGGGAGGGCGCGCGAGCAGTACTTC. Translation: CASSLFSGRAREQYF.